These 9 T cell receptor beta chains originate from one sample sequenced in a study of shared clonotypes between healthy human individuals. Sequenced by immunoSEQ multiplex PCR; TCRdb stores in-frame clones only, minus some. The table shows 2 million to 2.5 million clones, with under 95% occurring only once. Sample: naive CD4+ T cells from PBMCs. Subset denoted: CD45RA+ positively selected. These receptors came from a young man in good health. Some clones in this sample may be carry-over from other donors' samples.

This clone has only a few counts. V and J are TRBV25-1 and TRBJ2-7; D possibly corresponds to TRBD1 (6 bases). Trimming took 2 bases from V and 6 from J, leaving 11 bases between them. Germline V gene sequence: CDR1 MGHDK, CDR2 SYGVNS. This CDR3 is 13 amino acids long. CDR3 protein: CASSEQGLGEQYF. CDR3 DNA sequence: TGTGCCAGCAGTGAACAGGGGTTAGGCGAGCAGTACTTC.

The rearrangement joins TRBV7-9 to TRBJ2-2; D is possibly TRBD1 (5 bases). Trimming took off 5 bases at V and 1 base at J, with 17 bases between the two ends. CDR3 length: 17 residues. Germline CDR1 and CDR2: SEHNR and FQNEAQ (reference sequence). The CDR3 sequence is CASSPLFGALNTGELFF. The CDR3 DNA reads as TGTGCCAGCAGCCCCCTATTTGGGGCTCTGAACACCGGGGAGCTGTTTTTT.

This chain connects TRBV11-2 to TRBJ2-6; D possibly corresponds to TRBD2 (7 bases). V shed 4 bases and J shed 1 base, with 20 bases lying between them. The CDR3 consists of 19 residues. Per the germline V gene, CDR1 is SGHAT and CDR2 is FQNNGV. The CDR3 sequence is CASSSPRRGGASGANVLTF. The CDR3 nucleotides read TGTGCCAGCAGCTCTCCGCGCCGCGGGGGCGCGTCTGGGGCCAACGTCCTGACTTTC.

CDR3: CASSLVTGGNEQYF. The CDR3 bases are TGCGCCAGCAGCTTGGTTACGGGAGGCAACGAGCAGTACTTC. The chain has TRBV5-1 and TRBJ2-7; 7 bases are shared with TRBD2. Per germline, CDR1 SGHRS and CDR2 YFSETQ. The trim removed 0 bases at V and 5 bases at J, leaving 5 bases unmatched. The CDR3 loop spans 14 amino acids.

This clone came up once. V is TRBV4-1 and J is TRBJ1-5, with TRBD1 as a possible D gene (5 bases). CDR1 and CDR2 (germline): MGHRA, YSYEKL. This CDR3 has 14 amino acids. The ends were cut back, 6 bases at V and 2 bases at J, with 11 bases in the middle. CDR3 in amino acids: CASSGGIGNQPQHF. CDR3 sequence (DNA): TGCGCCAGCAGTGGGGGAATCGGCAATCAGCCCCAGCATTTT.

The chain uses TRBV19 and TRBJ2-7, with D possibly being TRBD1 (5 bases). CDR3 length: 14 amino acids. CDR1 and CDR2 (germline): LNHDA, SQIVND (reference sequence). V dropped 2 bases and J dropped 3 bases, with 11 bases sitting between them. The CDR3 sequence: CASSIQGEGYEQYF. DNA of the CDR3: TGTGCCAGTAGTATACAGGGTGAAGGCTACGAGCAGTACTTC.

The rearrangement links TRBV7-2 to TRBJ2-1, with D maybe TRBD2 (6 bases). This CDR3 has 12 amino acids. Looked up from germline, CDR1 is SGHTA and CDR2 is FQGNSA. V lost 0 bases and J lost 12, with 9 bases in between. CDR3 nucleotides: TGTGCCAGCAGCTTAGCGGGAGCGGGGCAGTTCTTC. As protein: CASSLAGAGQFF.

V usage is TRBV7-2 and J usage is TRBJ2-3; D may match TRBD1 or TRBD2 (7 bases each). Trimming shortened V by 4 bases and J by 9 bases, and 23 bases separated the two germline ends. Germline lookup yields CDR1 SGHTA and CDR2 FQGNSA. The CDR3 length is 16 residues. The CDR3 sequence is CASSSSTGAGEGTQYF. The CDR3, as DNA: TGTGCCAGCAGCTCCAGTACAGGGGCCGGGGAGGGGACGCAGTATTTT. The whole variable domain, remainder taken from reference TRBV7-2 and TRBJ2-3, is GAGVSQSPSNKVTEKGKDVELRCDPISGHTALYWYRQSLGQGLEFLIYFQGNSAPDKSGLPSDRFSAERTGGSVSTLTIQRTQQEDSAVYLCASSSSTGAGEGTQYFGPGTRLTVL.

The rearrangement uses TRBV7-3 and TRBJ2-1; D is possibly TRBD2 (5 bases). There are 15 residues in the CDR3. Trimming took 2 bases from V and 0 from J, leaving 8 bases between them. Looked up from germline, CDR1 is SGHTA and CDR2 is FQGTGA. The chain's CDR3 is CASSLELASYNEQFF. The DNA of the CDR3 is TGTGCCAGCAGCTTAGAGCTAGCCTCCTACAATGAGCAGTTCTTC.